This T cell receptor beta chain was recovered during a study of monozygotic twins with inflammatory bowel disease. Study-level points and caveats: IBD patients exhibited fewer clonotypes shared with other individuals than healthy twins, particularly with disease activity.

A remark on this clonotype: Its antigen is undetermined.

Total RNA isolation used whole blood (no T cell sorting was performed). The germline V gene encodes CDR1 MNHNS and CDR2 SASEGT. This CDR3 contains 14 residues. From approximately 3,500 ng of total RNA, each TCR library was prepared. Template switching incorporated UMIs with a 6-nucleotide sample barcode. TCRdb derives one entry per CDR3 protein from the 5' RACE reads, leaving out DNA. In all, the sample yields around 200,000 distinct CDR3 sequences. J is TRBJ2-1 and V is TRBV6-1; TCRdb returns TRBD1, unconfirmable since there is no DNA. The clonotype was recovered from a human donor with ulcerative colitis or Crohn's disease, or a healthy co-twin of an affected twin (not recorded which). The source material was blood. CDR3 sequence: CASSEAPQGNEQFF.